The sequence of this TCR beta chain was determined in a study of human T cells and chemical hapten exposure. Study-wide points: Those TCRs sitting above 1 in 1000 frequency stayed the same with DPC sensitization.

As to this clonotype: Its antigen is as yet unknown. Relative to the germline gene, one junction end is altered; a read error may explain this.

The CDR3 consists of 14 residues. Germline V lookup: CDR1 SGHDT, CDR2 YYEEEE. Time point reported: healthy volunteer bleed at 2 weeks. Extraction of total RNA was performed on unfractionated whole blood. Individual cDNA molecules had unique molecular identifiers attached to them by the library. TCRdb reprocessed the RACE reads with MiXCR, giving one entry per CDR3 protein. The top ten clones hold about 1.6% of a sample with 43,000 or so distinct CDR3 sequences, around 4.1% of them seen once. The TCR was taken from a female donor in good health. Some clones in this sample may be carry-over from other donors' samples. This chain uses TRBV5-6 with TRBJ1-6; D uncertain. Specimen: whole blood. Here the CDR3 DNA reads TGTGCCAGCAGCTTTTCCGGATCTAATTCACCCCTCAACTTT. Its translation: CASSFSGSNSPLNF.